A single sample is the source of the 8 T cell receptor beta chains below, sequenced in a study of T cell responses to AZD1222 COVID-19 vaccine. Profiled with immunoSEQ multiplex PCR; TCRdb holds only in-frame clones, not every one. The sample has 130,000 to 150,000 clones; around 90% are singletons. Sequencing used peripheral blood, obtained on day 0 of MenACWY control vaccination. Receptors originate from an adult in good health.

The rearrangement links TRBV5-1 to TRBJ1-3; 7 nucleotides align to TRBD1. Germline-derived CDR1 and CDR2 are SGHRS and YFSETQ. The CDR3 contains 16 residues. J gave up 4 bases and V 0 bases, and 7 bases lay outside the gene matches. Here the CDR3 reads CASSLAGTVRGNTIYF. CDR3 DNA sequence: TGCGCCAGCAGCTTGGCCGGGACAGTAAGAGGAAACACCATATATTTT.

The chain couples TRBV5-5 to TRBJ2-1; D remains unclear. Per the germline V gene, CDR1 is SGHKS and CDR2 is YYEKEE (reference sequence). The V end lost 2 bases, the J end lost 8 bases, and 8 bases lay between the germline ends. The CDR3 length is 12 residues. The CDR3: CASSFKLHEQFF. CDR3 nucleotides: TGTGCCAGCAGCTTTAAGCTCCATGAGCAGTTCTTC.

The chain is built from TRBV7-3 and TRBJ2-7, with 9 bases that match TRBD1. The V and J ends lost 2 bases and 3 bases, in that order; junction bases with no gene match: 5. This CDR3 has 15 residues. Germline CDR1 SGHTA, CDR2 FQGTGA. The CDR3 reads CASSLEGTGLYEQYF. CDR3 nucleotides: TGTGCCAGCAGCTTAGAGGGGACAGGGCTCTACGAGCAGTACTTC.

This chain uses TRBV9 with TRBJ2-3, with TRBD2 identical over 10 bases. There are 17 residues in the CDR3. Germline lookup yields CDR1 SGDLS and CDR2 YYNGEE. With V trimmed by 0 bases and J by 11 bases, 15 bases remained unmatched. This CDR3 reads CASSVEVRGLAEPRQYF. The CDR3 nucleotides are TGTGCCAGCAGCGTAGAAGTCCGTGGACTAGCGGAGCCAAGGCAGTATTTT.

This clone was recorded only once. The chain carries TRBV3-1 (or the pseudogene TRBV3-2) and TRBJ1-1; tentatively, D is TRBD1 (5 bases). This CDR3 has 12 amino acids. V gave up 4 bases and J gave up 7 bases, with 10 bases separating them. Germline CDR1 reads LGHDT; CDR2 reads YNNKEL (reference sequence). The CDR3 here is CASSPRGSEAFF. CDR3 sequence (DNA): TGTGCCAGCAGCCCCCGGGGGAGTGAAGCTTTCTTT.

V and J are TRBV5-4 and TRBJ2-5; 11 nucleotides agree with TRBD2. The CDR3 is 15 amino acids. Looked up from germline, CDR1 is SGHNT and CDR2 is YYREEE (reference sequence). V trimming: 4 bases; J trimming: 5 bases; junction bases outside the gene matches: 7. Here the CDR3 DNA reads TGTGCCAGCAGCCCGTTAGCGGGAGGGCGGGAGACCCAGTACTTC. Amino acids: CASSPLAGGRETQYF.

The CDR3 protein is CASSQGGAYSGNTIYF. CDR3 coding DNA: TGTGCCAGCAGCCAAGGGGGGGCTTACTCTGGAAACACCATATATTTT. This chain connects TRBV3-1 (or the pseudogene TRBV3-2) to TRBJ1-3; D may be TRBD1 (6 bases). The CDR3 loop spans 16 amino acids. Trimming shortened V by 1 base and J by 0 bases, and 10 bases separated the two germline ends. Germline V gives CDR1 LGHDT, CDR2 YNNKEL (reference sequence).

This chain's CDR3 is CASSLSPGQGADTQYF. Here the CDR3 DNA reads TGTGCCAGCAGTTTGTCCCCGGGACAGGGTGCAGATACGCAGTATTTT. The chain couples TRBV27 to TRBJ2-3, with 9 positions matching TRBD1. The germline gives CDR1 MNHEY, CDR2 SMNVEV (reference sequence). The CDR3 runs 16 residues. Unmatched junction bases numbered 8, after V lost 3 bases and J lost 4 bases.